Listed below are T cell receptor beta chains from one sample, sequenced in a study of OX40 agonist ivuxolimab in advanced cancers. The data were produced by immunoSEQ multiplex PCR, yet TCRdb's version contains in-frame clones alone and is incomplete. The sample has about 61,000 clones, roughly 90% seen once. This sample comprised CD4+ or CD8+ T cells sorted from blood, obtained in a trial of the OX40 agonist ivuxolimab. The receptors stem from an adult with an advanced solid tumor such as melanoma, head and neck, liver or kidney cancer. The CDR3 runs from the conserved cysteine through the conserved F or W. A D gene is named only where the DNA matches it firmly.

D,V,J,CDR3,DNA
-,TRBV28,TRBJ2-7,CASGFTGISEQYF,TGTGCCAGCGGATTTACAGGGATCAGCGAGCAGTACTTC
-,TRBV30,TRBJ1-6,CAWSGSGGAYNSPLHF,TGTGCCTGGAGTGGGTCCGGGGGCGCCTATAATTCACCCCTCCACTTT
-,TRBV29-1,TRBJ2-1,CSVDWFRIVDNEQFF,TGCAGCGTTGATTGGTTCCGCATAGTGGACAATGAGCAGTTCTTC
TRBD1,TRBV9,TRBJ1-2,CASSVSNTGGLYGYTF,TGTGCCAGCAGCGTATCTAATACAGGGGGGCTCTATGGCTACACCTTC
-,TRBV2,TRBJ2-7,CASSLATGLLTYEQYF,TGTGCCAGCAGTCTCGCGACAGGTCTTTTAACCTACGAGCAGTACTTC
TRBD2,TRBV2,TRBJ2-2,CASSASGRQTGELFF,TGTGCCAGCAGTGCAAGCGGGAGACAGACCGGGGAGCTGTTTTTT
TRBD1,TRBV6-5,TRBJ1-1,CASSQQQGGTEAFF,TGTGCCAGCAGTCAGCAACAGGGGGGGACTGAAGCTTTCTTT
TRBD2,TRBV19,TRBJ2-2,CASSVLTGTTITGELFF,TGTGCCAGTAGTGTCCTAACCGGGACTACGATCACCGGGGAGCTGTTTTTT
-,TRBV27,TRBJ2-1,CASMPSGGEVSNEQFF,TGTGCCAGCATGCCCTCCGGCGGGGAAGTGAGCAATGAGCAGTTCTTC
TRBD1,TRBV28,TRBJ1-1,CASSPFQGGWTEAFF,TGTGCCAGCAGCCCATTTCAGGGGGGTTGGACTGAAGCTTTCTTT
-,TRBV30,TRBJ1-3,CAWSPGVNTIYF,TGTGCCTGGAGTCCCGGGGTCAACACCATATATTTT